This T cell receptor beta chain was retrieved from a study of T-cell memory formation after mild COVID-19. Study-wide results and caveats: CD8+ contracting clones occupied EMRA, while CD4+ ones occupied mainly CM and EM. Researchers could not confirm that second-wave clones peaking on day 37 targeted SARS-CoV-2. Balance between CD4 and CD8 was seen in clones contracting day 15 to 85, and a CD4+ lean was seen in later expanders.

TCR alpha and TCR beta cDNA libraries carrying sample barcodes and UMIs came from 5'RACE with constant-segment primers. TCRdb independently ran MiXCR on the 5' RACE reads; one entry per CDR3 protein. The sample consists of around 450,000 distinct CDR3 sequences, 20% of them appearing once. In the case of this clonotype: What it binds is not known.

Germline lookup yields CDR1 KGHDR and CDR2 SFDVKD. V gave up 2 bases and J gave up 9 bases, with 19 bases separating them. The CDR3 contains 16 residues. The gene calls are TRBV24-1 and TRBJ2-1, with a possible D match to TRBD2 (6 bases). Sample: PBMCs or a T cell subset sorted from them (not recorded which). This TCR was recovered from an adult woman who had mild COVID-19 (a few samples of this study predate the infection). Cell type and time point are not known. This chain's CDR3 is CATSDSTGLHWGEQFF. The CDR3 nucleotides read TGTGCCACCAGTGATTCCACGGGACTTCACTGGGGTGAGCAGTTCTTC.